The TCR beta chain under discussion was sequenced for a study of blood T cells in healthy people across ages. Looking at the study overall: For every two T cells, template switching captured about one barcoded beta molecule.

Together with a sample-barcoded 5' primer, a J-beta primer mix was included in a second PCR lasting about 7 to 11 cycles. TCRdb used MiXCR to reprocess the 5' RACE reads, holding one entry per CDR3 protein. The sample contains hundreds of thousands of distinct CDR3 sequences, about 30% of which appear only once. Study-level points and caveats: Possibly, changes in expanded clonotypes were confounded because donor CMV status was unknown. Age brought a roughly linear fall in TCR beta diversity measured per million T cells.

As concerns this clonotype: The antigen is undetermined. Compared with germline, one end of the junction differs, possibly owing to a read error.

The CDR3 consists of 14 residues. Germline CDR1 reads SGHTA; CDR2 reads FQGNSA. The receptor was derived from a woman at least 80 years old in good health. The rearrangement joins TRBV7-2 to TRBJ2-2, with a tentative D call TRBD2 (5 bases). Input material: blood. This CDR3 reads CASSLDISTGERFF. CDR3 nucleotide sequence: TGTGCCAGCAGCTTAGACATTTCCACCGGGGAGCGGTTTTTT. The full variable domain, completed using reference TRBV7-2 and TRBJ2-2, is GAGVSQSPSNKVTEKGKDVELRCDPISGHTALYWYRQSLGQGLEFLIYFQGNSAPDKSGLPSDRFSAERTGGSVSTLTIQRTQQEDSAVYLCASSLDISTGERFFGEGSRLTVL.